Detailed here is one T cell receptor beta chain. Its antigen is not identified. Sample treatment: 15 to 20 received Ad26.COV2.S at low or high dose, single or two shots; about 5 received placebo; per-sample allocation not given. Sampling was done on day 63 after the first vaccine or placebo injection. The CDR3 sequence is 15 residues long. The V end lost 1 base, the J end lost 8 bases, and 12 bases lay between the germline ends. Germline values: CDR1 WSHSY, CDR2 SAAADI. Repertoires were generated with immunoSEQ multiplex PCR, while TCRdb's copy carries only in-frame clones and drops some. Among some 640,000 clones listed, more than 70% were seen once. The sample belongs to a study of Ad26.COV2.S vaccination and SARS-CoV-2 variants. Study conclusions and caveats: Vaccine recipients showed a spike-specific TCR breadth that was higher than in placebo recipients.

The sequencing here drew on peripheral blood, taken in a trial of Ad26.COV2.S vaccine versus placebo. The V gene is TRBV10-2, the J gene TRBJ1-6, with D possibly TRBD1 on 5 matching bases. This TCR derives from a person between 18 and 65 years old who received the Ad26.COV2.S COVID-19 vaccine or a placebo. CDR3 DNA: TGCGCCAGCAGTGAGTGGGTTGGGGGTTATTCACCCCTCCACTTT. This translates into CASSEWVGGYSPLHF.